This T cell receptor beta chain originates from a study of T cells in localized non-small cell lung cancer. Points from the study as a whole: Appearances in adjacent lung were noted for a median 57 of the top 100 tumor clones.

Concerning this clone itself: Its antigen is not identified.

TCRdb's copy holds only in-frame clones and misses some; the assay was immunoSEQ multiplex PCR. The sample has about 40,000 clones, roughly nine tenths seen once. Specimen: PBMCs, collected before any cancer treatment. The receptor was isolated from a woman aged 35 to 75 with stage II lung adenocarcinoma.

CDR3 in amino acids: CASSRGLAGASTDTQYF. CDR3 DNA sequence: TGTGCCAGCAGCCGGGGACTAGCGGGAGCCTCCACAGATACGCAGTATTTT. V and J are TRBV27 and TRBJ2-3; TRBD2 matches at 14 bases. CDR3 size: 17 residues. J was trimmed by 2 bases and V by 6 bases; bases with no gene match: 7. Germline V gene sequence: CDR1 MNHEY, CDR2 SMNVEV (reference sequence).